This T cell receptor beta chain stems from a study of T-cell reconstitution after alpha-beta-depleted transplantation in children. Germline CDR1 and CDR2: LGHDT and YNNKEL (reference sequence). The V end was cut by 1 base, the J end by 5 bases, with 14 bases between. The CDR3 consists of 15 residues. This clonotype turned up a few times. The authors prepared the TCRbeta library with unique molecular identifiers. TCRdb re-derived calls from the PCR reads in MiXCR, one entry per CDR3 protein. This table has just over 350,000 distinct CDR3 sequences, 13% appearing once. The sequences come from PBMCs, collected from the stem cell graft. This TCR derives from a human donor who donated a stem cell graft to a child with Fanconi anemia. The chain carries TRBV3-1 and TRBJ1-1; D gene ambiguous. CDR3 region: CASSQARGGRTEAFF. The CDR3 nucleotides are TGTGCCAGCAGCCAAGCTAGAGGAGGTCGTACTGAAGCTTTCTTT.